Given below is one T cell receptor (beta chain) in context. This clone occurred a few times. Its antigen is currently not known. No base qualities exist here, and no much larger clone lies one base off it. CDR1 and CDR2 were assigned from the germline V gene (reference sequence) as SEHNR and FQNEAQ. The CDR3 numbers 16 residues from cysteine through phenylalanine. Solely the CDR3 DNA is kept, with 48 bases framed from the first base. V lost 1 base and J lost 5 bases, and the count of bases not matched to a germline gene is 6. The data were taken from a study of beta chain features in type 1 diabetes (dated by TCRdb to 2017 to 2018). Regarding the complete study: Patients and healthy donors did not differ in mean age, gender distribution, total cell number or subset yield. In the study, TCRB repertoires of sorted circulating CD4+ T cell subsets from recently diagnosed type 1 diabetes patients were compared with those of matched healthy donors. A total of 85 million to 140 million sorted cells were examined across all samples, and a strong correlation was observed between cell number per subset and RNA yield. Regulatory and stem cell-like memory subsets were isolated from only 8 patients and 8 healthy donors, whereas naive and central memory subsets came from all 30 or so donors. General study outcomes and caveats: Naive, central memory and regulatory TCRB repertoires appeared to be more alike among patients than among healthy donors. Because the HLA sub-analyses included only small numbers of individuals, any influence of HLA type on TCRB rearrangement was left unresolved. Because cDNA was sequenced instead of genomic DNA, activated cells with high expression could be over-represented, although the groups did not differ in activation or CD3 levels. A moderate but significant shortening of TCRB CDR3 length was observed in type 1 diabetes patients in all four CD4+ subsets. PCR might favor shorter templates, but patient and control samples were amplified and corrected together, so any skew would affect both groups equally. At VDJ recombination sites, type 1 diabetes patients had fewer insertions and more deleted nucleotides, which implies abnormalities in thymic rearrangement.

The entire isolated RNA was reverse transcribed using the High Capacity cDNA Reverse Transcription Kit, and thus expressed TCRB transcripts were sequenced. Deep immunoSEQ sequencing was performed on naive, central memory and regulatory T cell samples, with an average of around 3.5 million total reads per sample. Sorted cells were lysed in RLT buffer, and RNA was extracted using DNase-treated RNeasy Micro or Mini kits according to cell number. Each cell subset was processed on its own to prevent cross-contamination, while patient and healthy donor samples were processed together. The immunoSEQ multiplex PCR was used to amplify TCRB sequences from cDNA, generating 87-bp fragments that spanned the CDR3 region. Sequencing of the amplicons was performed on the Illumina HiSeq platform. In the original analysis: PCR bias was computationally corrected using synthetic template baselines, reads within Hamming distance 2 were collapsed, and singletons that could not be merged were discarded. Reads were aligned against IMGT so that V, D and J genes, CDR3 length and insertions or deletions at six rearrangement sites could be assigned. Within each subset, clonotype counts were normalized to sorted cell number, and only after that were true diversity and Gini coefficients computed with the tcR R package. The overlap coefficient, calculated on TCRB nucleotide sequences, was used to measure repertoire sharing. The source is immuneACCESS, and TCRdb retained only in-frame sequences with V and J called. Part of the clones is not carried over; for the studies checked, unresolved V genes explain less than half of this, and the remainder is unexplained. For V, J and clone size, that table is used; D and trimming come from the DNA. The sample profile shows 250,000 to 400,000 clones; around 15% of them were found once. Approximately 6.7% of the sample rests with the top ten.

Each donor gave one peripheral blood draw, averaging about 120 mL, which was collected into heparinised tubes. A BD FACSAria II and a panel including CD45RO, CCR7, CD25, CD127, CD95 and CD27 were used to sort naive, central memory, regulatory and stem cell-like memory CD4+ T cells. Every sorted population had a purity above 98%. PBMCs were separated immediately by Lymphoprep density gradient centrifugation and were stained directly, without being cultured. So that batch effects would be minimized, each experiment stained and sorted samples in pairs, pairing one healthy donor with one patient. The sequence was collected from a young man in good health. Specimen: central memory CD4+ T cells from blood. The rearranged chain carries TRBV7-9 and TRBJ1-4; 8 junctional bases match TRBD1. The CDR3 amino acid sequence is: CASSLDPTGVNEKLFF. The sequenced DNA: TGTGCCAGCAGCTTAGACCCGACAGGGGTGAATGAAAAACTGTTTTTT.